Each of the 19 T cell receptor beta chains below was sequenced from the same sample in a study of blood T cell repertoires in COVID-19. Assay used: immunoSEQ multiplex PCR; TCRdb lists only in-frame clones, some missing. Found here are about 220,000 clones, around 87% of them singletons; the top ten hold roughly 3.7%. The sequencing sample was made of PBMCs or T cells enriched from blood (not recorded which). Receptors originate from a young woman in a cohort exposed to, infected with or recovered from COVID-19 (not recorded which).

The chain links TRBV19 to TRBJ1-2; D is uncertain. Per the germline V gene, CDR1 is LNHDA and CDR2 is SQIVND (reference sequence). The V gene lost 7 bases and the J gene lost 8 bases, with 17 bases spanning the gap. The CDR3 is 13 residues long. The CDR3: CASTLGEGLGYTF. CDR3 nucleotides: TGTGCCAGTACCCTAGGTGAGGGTTTGGGCTACACCTTC.

The CDR3 spells CAREGIREGYTF. CDR3 nucleotides: TGTGCCAGGGAAGGGATCAGGGAAGGCTACACCTTC. V is TRBV2 and J is TRBJ1-2, with a weak D call TRBD1 (5 bases). The ends were cut back, 9 bases at V and 8 bases at J, with 16 bases in the middle. CDR3 size: 12 residues. The germline CDR1 and CDR2 sequences are SNHLY and FYNNEI.

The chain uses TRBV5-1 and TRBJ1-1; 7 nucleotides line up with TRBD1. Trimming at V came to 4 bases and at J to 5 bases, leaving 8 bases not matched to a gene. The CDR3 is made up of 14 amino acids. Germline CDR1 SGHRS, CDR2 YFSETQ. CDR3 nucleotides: TGCGCCAGCAGCCTTGGACAGGATCTAACTGAAGCTTTCTTT. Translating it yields CASSLGQDLTEAFF. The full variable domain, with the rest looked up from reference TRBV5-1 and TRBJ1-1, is KAGVTQTPRYLIKTRGQQVTLSCSPISGHRSVSWYQQTPGQGLQFLFEYFSETQRNKGNFPGRFSGRQFSNSRSEMNVSTLELGDSALYLCASSLGQDLTEAFFGQGTRLTVV.

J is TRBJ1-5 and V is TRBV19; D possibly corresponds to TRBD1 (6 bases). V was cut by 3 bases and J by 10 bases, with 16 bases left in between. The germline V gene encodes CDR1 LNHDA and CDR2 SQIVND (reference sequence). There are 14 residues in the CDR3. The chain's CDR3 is CASSIGTRGQPQHF. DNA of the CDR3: TGTGCCAGTAGTATTGGGACAAGGGGCCAACCCCAGCATTTT.

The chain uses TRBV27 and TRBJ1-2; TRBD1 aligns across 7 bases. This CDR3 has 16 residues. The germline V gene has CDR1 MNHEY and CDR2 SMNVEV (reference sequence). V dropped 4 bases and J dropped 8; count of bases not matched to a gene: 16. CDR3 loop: CASSSPGDSQRGGYTF. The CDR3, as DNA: TGTGCCAGCAGTTCGCCTGGGGACAGTCAAAGGGGGGGCTACACCTTC.

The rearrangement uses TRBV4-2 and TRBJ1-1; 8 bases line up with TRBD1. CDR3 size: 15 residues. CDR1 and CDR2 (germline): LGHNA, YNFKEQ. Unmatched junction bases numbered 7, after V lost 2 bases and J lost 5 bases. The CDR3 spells CASSQLSQGATEAFF. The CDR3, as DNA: TGTGCCAGCAGCCAACTCTCTCAGGGGGCAACTGAAGCTTTCTTT.

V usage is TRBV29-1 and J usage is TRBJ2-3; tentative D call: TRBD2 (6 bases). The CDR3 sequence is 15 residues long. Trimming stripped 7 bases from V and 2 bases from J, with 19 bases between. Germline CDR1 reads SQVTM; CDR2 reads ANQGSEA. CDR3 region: CSDLGISGTTDTQYF. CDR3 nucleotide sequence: TGCAGCGACCTCGGAATTAGCGGAACCACAGATACGCAGTATTTT.

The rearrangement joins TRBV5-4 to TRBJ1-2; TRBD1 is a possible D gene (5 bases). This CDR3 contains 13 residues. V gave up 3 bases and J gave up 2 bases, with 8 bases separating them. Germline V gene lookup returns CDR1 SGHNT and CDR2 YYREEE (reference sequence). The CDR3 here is CASSYDSNYGYTF. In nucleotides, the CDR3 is TGTGCCAGCAGCTATGACAGCAACTATGGCTACACCTTC.

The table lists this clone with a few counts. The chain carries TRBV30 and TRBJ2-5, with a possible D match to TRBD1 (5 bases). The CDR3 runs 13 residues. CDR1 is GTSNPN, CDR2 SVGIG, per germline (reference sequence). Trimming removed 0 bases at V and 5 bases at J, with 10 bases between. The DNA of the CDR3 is TGTGCCTGGAGTGTACATAGGGGTGAGACCCAGTACTTC. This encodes CAWSVHRGETQYF.

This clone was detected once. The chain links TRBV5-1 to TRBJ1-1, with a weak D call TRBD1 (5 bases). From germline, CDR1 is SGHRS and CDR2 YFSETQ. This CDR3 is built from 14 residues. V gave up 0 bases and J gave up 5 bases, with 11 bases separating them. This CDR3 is CASSLVGGGTEAFF. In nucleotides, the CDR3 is TGCGCCAGCAGCTTGGTGGGGGGAGGGACTGAAGCTTTCTTT.

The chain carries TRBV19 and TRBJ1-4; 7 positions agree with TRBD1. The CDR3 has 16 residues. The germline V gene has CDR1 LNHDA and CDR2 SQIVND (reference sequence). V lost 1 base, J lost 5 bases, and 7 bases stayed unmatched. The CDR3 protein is CASSIAGQVHNEKLFF. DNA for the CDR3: TGTGCCAGTAGTATAGCAGGACAGGTTCACAATGAAAAACTGTTTTTT.

The CDR3: CSARFSGGIDGYTF. In nucleotides, the CDR3 is TGCAGCGCCCGCTTTTCGGGGGGCATTGATGGCTACACCTTC. The chain links TRBV29-1 to TRBJ1-2; possibly TRBD1 for D (6 bases). Trimming removed 7 bases from V and 6 bases from J, with 21 bases in between. Germline V gene sequence: CDR1 SQVTM, CDR2 ANQGSEA. The CDR3 has 14 residues.

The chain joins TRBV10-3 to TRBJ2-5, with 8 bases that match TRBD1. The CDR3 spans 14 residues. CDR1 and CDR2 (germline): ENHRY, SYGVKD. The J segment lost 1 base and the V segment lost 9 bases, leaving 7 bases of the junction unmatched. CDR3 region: CAIGRQGPQETQYF. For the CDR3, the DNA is TGTGCCATTGGCAGACAGGGGCCCCAAGAGACCCAGTACTTC.

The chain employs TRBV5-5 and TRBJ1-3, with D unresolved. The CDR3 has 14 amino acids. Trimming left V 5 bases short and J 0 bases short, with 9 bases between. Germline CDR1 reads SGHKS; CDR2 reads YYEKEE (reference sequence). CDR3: CASSSLSSGNTIYF. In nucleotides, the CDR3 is TGTGCCAGCAGTTCCTTGTCCTCTGGAAACACCATATATTTT.

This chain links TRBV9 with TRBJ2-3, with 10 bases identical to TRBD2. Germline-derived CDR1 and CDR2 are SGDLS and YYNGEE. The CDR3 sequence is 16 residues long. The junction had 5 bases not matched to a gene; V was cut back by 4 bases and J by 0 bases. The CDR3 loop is CASSFRTSGSTDTQYF. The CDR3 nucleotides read TGTGCCAGCAGCTTTAGGACTAGCGGTAGCACAGATACGCAGTATTTT.

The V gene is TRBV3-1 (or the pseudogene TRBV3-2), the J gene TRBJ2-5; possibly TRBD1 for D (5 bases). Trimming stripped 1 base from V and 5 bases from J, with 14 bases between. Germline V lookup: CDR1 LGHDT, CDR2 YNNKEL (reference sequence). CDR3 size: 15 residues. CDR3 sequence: CASSQVAGSWETQYF. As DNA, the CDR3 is TGTGCCAGCAGCCAAGTGGCAGGGTCTTGGGAGACCCAGTACTTC.

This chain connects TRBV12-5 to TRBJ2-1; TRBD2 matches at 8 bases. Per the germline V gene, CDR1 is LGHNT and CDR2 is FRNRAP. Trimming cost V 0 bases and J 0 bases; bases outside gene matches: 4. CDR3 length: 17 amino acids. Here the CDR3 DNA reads TGTGCTAGTGGTTTGGTATCGGGAGGGTCCTCCTACAATGAGCAGTTCTTC. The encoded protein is CASGLVSGGSSYNEQFF.

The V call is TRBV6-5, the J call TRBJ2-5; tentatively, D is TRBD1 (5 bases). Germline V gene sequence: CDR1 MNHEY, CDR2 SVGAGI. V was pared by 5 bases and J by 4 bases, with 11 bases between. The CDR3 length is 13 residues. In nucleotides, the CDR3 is TGTGCCAGCAGTCGTCAGGGATTAGAGACCCAGTACTTC. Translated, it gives CASSRQGLETQYF.

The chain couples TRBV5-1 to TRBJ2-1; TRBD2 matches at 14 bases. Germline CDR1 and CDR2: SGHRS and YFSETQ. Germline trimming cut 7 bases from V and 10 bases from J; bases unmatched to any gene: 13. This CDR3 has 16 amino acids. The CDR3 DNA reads TGCGCCAGCGGTTATCGGGGGACTAGCGGGGGTGAAGAGCAGTTCTTC. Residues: CASGYRGTSGGEEQFF.